The following is a TCR beta chain sequence with its context. The length of the CDR3 is 15 residues. The germline CDR1 and CDR2 sequences are WSHSY and SAAADI. V lost 4 bases, J lost 4 bases, and 8 bases stayed unmatched. The sample is drawn from a study of blood T cell repertoires in COVID-19. Here immunoSEQ multiplex PCR was the method, and the copy in TCRdb shows in-frame clones only, minus some. The data contain 37,000 or so clones, 89% of them singletons. The sequence derives from a human donor in a cohort sampled during active COVID-19. This chain uses TRBV10-2 with TRBJ2-3, with TRBD2 identical over 7 bases. Sequencing was performed on peripheral blood. CDR3 in DNA: TGCGCCAGCAGTGTGGGGAGGGCTTGGTCAGATACGCAGTATTTT. Translated: CASSVGRAWSDTQYF.